These 3 T cell receptor beta chains were all obtained from the same sample, sequenced in a study of cytomegalovirus exposure and HLA in healthy donors. 13 Jbeta primers and 60 Vbeta primers were used for the PCR. Clones were read by immunoSEQ multiplex PCR, and TCRdb kept only the in-frame ones, dropping some. This sample has around 200,000 clones, with 65% to 90% found just once. Material: PBMCs. The source of these receptors is a woman aged 50 to 60 in good health and CMV-seronegative.

This chain uses TRBV6-1 with TRBJ1-4, with no clear D. CDR1 MNHNS and CDR2 SASEGT come from the germline V gene. Trimming shortened V by 5 bases and J by 4 bases, and 14 bases separated the two germline ends. The CDR3 has 15 amino acids. The chain's CDR3 is CASSQRVRDNEKLFF. CDR3 in DNA: TGTGCCAGCAGTCAACGCGTACGGGATAATGAAAAACTGTTTTTT.

Concerning this clone itself: At one boundary the junction diverges from the germline segment, which might be a read error. The CDR3 DNA follows: TGTTCCAGCAGCACTAATCGGGACAGGGGCGAGGCCGGGGAGCTGTTTTTT. Translated: CSSSTNRDRGEAGELFF. The chain recombines TRBV7-9 with TRBJ2-2, with 10 bases fitting TRBD1. Looked up from germline, CDR1 is SEHNR and CDR2 is FQNEAQ (reference sequence). The CDR3 consists of 17 residues.

The V call is TRBV6-5, the J call TRBJ1-5; 7 nucleotides line up with TRBD1. The CDR3 extends over 14 amino acids. The J segment lost 11 bases and the V segment lost 5 bases, leaving 12 bases of the junction unmatched. Per germline, CDR1 MNHEY and CDR2 SVGAGI. The CDR3 region has the DNA TGTGCCAGCAGTGATTGGCCAAACACAGGGGCCCAGCATTTT. It is translated as CASSDWPNTGAQHF.